A single T cell receptor (beta chain) is shown here with its context. The antigen is unknown. CDR1 and CDR2 (germline): SGHNT, YYREEE (reference sequence). The CDR3 runs 14 residues. TRB cDNA libraries were made by UMI-labeled 5' RACE. After re-calling the 5' RACE reads, TCRdb lists one entry per CDR3 protein, DNA absent. Its clone listing holds some 120,000 distinct CDR3 sequences. This entry comes from a study of CXCR3-negative and CXCR3-positive naive CD8 T cells. The study's findings and limits: TRBV-TRBJ usage was alike in naive CXCR3-negative and CXCR3-positive cells but differed in memory cells. TRB CDR3s were more hydrophobic in CXCR3-positive than in CXCR3-negative naive cells. Naive subsets were similarly diverse, while memory CD8+ repertoires were much less diverse.

Sample: naive CXCR3+ CD8+ T cells from blood. The subset: CD45RO-CCR7+CD27+CD95- naive CD8+ T cells expressing CXCR3 (TNR3+). V is TRBV5-4 and J is TRBJ2-7. The receptor comes from a human donor in good health. Some clones in this sample may be carry-over from other donors' samples. The CDR3 here is CASSFDPSTYEQYF.